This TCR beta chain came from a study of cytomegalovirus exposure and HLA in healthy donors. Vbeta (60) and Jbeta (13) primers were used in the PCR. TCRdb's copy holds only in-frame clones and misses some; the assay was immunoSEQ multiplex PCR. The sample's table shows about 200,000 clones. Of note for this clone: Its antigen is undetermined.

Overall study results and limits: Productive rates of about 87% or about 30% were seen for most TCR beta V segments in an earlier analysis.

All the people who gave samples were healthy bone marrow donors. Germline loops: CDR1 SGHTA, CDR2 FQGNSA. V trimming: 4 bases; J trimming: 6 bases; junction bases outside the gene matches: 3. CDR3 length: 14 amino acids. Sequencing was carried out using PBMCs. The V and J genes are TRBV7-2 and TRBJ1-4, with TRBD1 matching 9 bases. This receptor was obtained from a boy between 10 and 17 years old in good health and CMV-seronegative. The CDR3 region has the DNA TGTGCCAGCAGCTCGGACAGGGGTGATGAAAAACTGTTTTTT. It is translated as CASSSDRGDEKLFF. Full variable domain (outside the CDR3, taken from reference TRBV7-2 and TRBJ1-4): GAGVSQSPSNKVTEKGKDVELRCDPISGHTALYWYRQSLGQGLEFLIYFQGNSAPDKSGLPSDRFSAERTGGSVSTLTIQRTQQEDSAVYLCASSSDRGDEKLFFGSGTQLSVL.